These 11 T cell receptor beta chains share one sample of origin, sequenced in a study of cytomegalovirus exposure and HLA in healthy donors. Researchers ran the PCR with 60 Vbeta and 13 Jbeta primers. Clones were sequenced by immunoSEQ multiplex PCR, and TCRdb holds only the in-frame ones, with some missing. The sample includes 90,000 to 130,000 clones, approximately 79% seen only once; the top ten take less than 7.5%. Sequenced: PBMCs. All receptors derive from a man younger than 40 in good health and CMV-seropositive.

The chain is built from TRBV2 and TRBJ2-2; TRBD1 agrees at 9 bases. Germline assignment: CDR1 SNHLY and CDR2 FYNNEI. CDR3 length: 17 amino acids. The J segment lost 4 bases and the V segment lost 0 bases, leaving 6 bases of the junction unmatched. In DNA, the CDR3 is TGTGCCAGCAGTGAAGCGCCGGGACAGGGTTTCACCGGGGAGCTGTTTTTT. Translating gives CASSEAPGQGFTGELFF. Full variable domain (missing parts from reference TRBV2 and TRBJ2-2): EPEVTQTPSHQVTQMGQEVILRCVPISNHLYFYWYRQILGQKVEFLVSFYNNEISEKSEIFDDQFSVERPDGSNFTLKIRSTKLEDSAMYFCASSEAPGQGFTGELFFGEGSRLTVL.

V usage is TRBV4-2 and J usage is TRBJ1-6; D is perhaps TRBD1 (5 bases). This CDR3 is 15 amino acids long. The germline V and J ends were trimmed by 2 bases and 11 bases, with 16 bases remaining between them. Germline values: CDR1 LGHNA, CDR2 YNFKEQ. The DNA of the CDR3 is TGTGCCAGCAGCCAAATAGACCAGGGTAACGCACCCCTCCACTTT. Its protein is CASSQIDQGNAPLHF.

Notes on this clone: This CDR3 is also generated by other DNA sequences in the sample. The chain joins TRBV5-1 to TRBJ1-1, with TRBD1 matching over 8 bases. Germline V lookup: CDR1 SGHRS, CDR2 YFSETQ. J lost 4 bases, V lost 4 bases, and 6 bases had no gene match. This CDR3 contains 14 residues. In nucleotides, the CDR3 is TGCGCCAGCAGCGCTGGACAGGGCATCACTGAAGCTTTCTTT. Its translation: CASSAGQGITEAFF.

This rearrangement joins TRBV5-4 to TRBJ2-3, with 9 bases fitting TRBD2. With 2 bases clipped from V and 1 base from J, the junction kept 2 bases outside the gene matches. The length of the CDR3 is 15 residues. CDR1 SGHNT and CDR2 YYREEE come from the germline V gene (reference sequence). In DNA, the CDR3 is TGTGCCAGCAGCTTCATAGCGGGGGGCACAGATACGCAGTATTTT. This gives the protein CASSFIAGGTDTQYF.

The rearrangement uses TRBV10-2 and TRBJ2-5, with TRBD2 matching 10 bases. Trimming removed 2 bases from V and 12 bases from J; junction bases left unmatched: 9. Germline V gives CDR1 WSHSY, CDR2 SAAADI. The CDR3 extends over 14 amino acids. CDR3 in amino acids: CASSETSGVEIEYF. The CDR3 DNA sequence: TGCGCCAGCAGTGAGACTAGCGGGGTCGAAATCGAGTACTTC.

The chain combines TRBV4-1 with TRBJ1-1; TRBD1 matches 7 bases. J lost 1 base, V lost 0 bases, and 8 bases had no gene match. The CDR3 has 17 amino acids. The V gene's germline CDR1 is MGHRA and CDR2 YSYEKL. The CDR3 DNA follows: TGCGCCAGCAGCCAAGAAGACCACGGGACAGAGAACACTGAAGCTTTCTTT. This gives the protein CASSQEDHGTENTEAFF.

The chain recombines TRBV2 with TRBJ1-2; 9 nucleotides agree with TRBD1. CDR3 length equals 14 residues. Germline assignment: CDR1 SNHLY and CDR2 FYNNEI. V lost 8 bases, J lost 2 bases, and 6 bases stayed unmatched. In DNA form, the CDR3 reads TGTGCCAGCGACTGGGACAGGGTGAACTATGGCTACACCTTC. Translation gives CASDWDRVNYGYTF.

This chain joins TRBV27 and TRBJ2-1; 13 bases line up with TRBD2. Germline assignment: CDR1 MNHEY and CDR2 SMNVEV (reference sequence). The CDR3 totals 16 residues. J lost 8 bases, V lost 4 bases, and 8 bases had no gene match. CDR3 residues: CASSSTSGGAFDEQFF. The CDR3 bases are TGTGCCAGCAGTTCTACTAGCGGGGGGGCCTTCGATGAGCAGTTCTTC.

This chain links TRBV2 with TRBJ2-1, with 10 positions matching TRBD2. The germline V gene encodes CDR1 SNHLY and CDR2 FYNNEI. This CDR3 comprises 14 residues. V gave up 10 bases and J gave up 9 bases; unmatched junction bases: 12. CDR3 region: CAIISSGGFLEQFF. In DNA form, the CDR3 reads TGTGCCATCATTTCTAGCGGGGGTTTCCTTGAGCAGTTCTTC.

This chain joins TRBV30 and TRBJ1-3; D unresolved. Per the germline V gene, CDR1 is GTSNPN and CDR2 is SVGIG (reference sequence). Deletions cut 0 bases from V and 4 bases from J, with 10 bases between. The CDR3 contains 14 residues. The CDR3 region has the DNA TGTGCCTGGAGTGTACACGACGGGGGAAACACCATATATTTT. This translates into CAWSVHDGGNTIYF.

CDR3: CASSIDLTAYSNQPQHF. In nucleotides, the CDR3 is TGTGCCAGTAGTATAGATCTTACAGCTTATAGCAATCAGCCCCAGCATTTT. The rearrangement links TRBV19 to TRBJ1-5; no clear D. From germline, CDR1 is LNHDA and CDR2 SQIVND (reference sequence). CDR3 length: 17 amino acids. Deletions cut 0 bases from V and 0 bases from J, with 12 bases between.